This TCR beta chain emerged from a study of cytomegalovirus exposure and HLA in healthy donors. This CDR3 contains 13 residues. Trimming stripped 7 bases from V and 3 bases from J, with 11 bases between. Germline assignment: CDR1 MNHEY and CDR2 SVGAGI. Primers: 60 Vbeta forward and 13 Jbeta reverse. Method: immunoSEQ multiplex PCR; TCRdb's copy keeps in-frame clones and lacks some. The table includes some 200,000 clones, approximately 80% detected once. The chain employs TRBV6-5 and TRBJ2-3, with D maybe TRBD1 (6 bases). This receptor was identified in a young woman in good health and CMV-seronegative. The sample taken for sequencing was PBMCs. Here the CDR3 DNA reads TGTGCCAGCAAGCAAACAGGGACAGATACGCAGTATTTT. Amino acids: CASKQTGTDTQYF.